The present TCR beta chain was sequenced within a study of blood T cell repertoires in COVID-19. At the level of the study: COVID-19 samples collected from the United States, Italy and Spain covered acute and convalescent phases.

In germline, CDR1 is SGHTA, CDR2 FQGTGA. The CDR3 is 15 residues long. Trimming left V 0 bases short and J 6 bases short, with 13 bases between. This clone was picked up one time. Patients from Seattle were sampled longitudinally, starting during active infection. In the original workflow: Reference gene primer amplification in the assay estimated nucleated cell counts. Libraries were prepared by immunoSEQ multiplex PCR; TCRdb keeps only in-frame clonotypes and omits some of them. D and trimming were read from the DNA, whereas the V and J calls and clone size are those reported in that table. The top ten clones hold more than 9.5% of a sample with some 130,000 clones, around nine tenths of them seen once.

The clonotype originates from a woman in her seventies with COVID-19, enrolled during active disease. The V call is TRBV7-3, the J call TRBJ2-3; perhaps TRBD2 as D (7 bases). Material for sequencing was peripheral blood. The CDR3, as DNA: TGTGCCAGCAGCTTAACCGGGGGGCGGATGGATACGCAGTATTTT. This encodes CASSLTGGRMDTQYF.